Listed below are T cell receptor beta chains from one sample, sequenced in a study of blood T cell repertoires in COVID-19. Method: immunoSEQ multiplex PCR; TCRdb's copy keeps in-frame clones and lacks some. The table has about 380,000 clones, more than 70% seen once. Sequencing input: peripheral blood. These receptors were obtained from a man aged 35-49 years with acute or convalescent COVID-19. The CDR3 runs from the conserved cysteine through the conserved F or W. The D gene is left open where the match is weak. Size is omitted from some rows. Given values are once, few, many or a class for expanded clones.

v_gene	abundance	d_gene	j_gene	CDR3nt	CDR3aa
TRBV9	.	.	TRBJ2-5	TGTGCCAGCAGCGTAGGGGGAGGTGGGGAGACCCAGTACTTC	CASSVGGGGETQYF
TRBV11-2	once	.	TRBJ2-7	TGTGCCAGCAGCTTATATAGTTTGGGGGGTATCTCCTACGAGCAGTACTTC	CASSLYSLGGISYEQYF
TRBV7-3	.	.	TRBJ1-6	TGTGCCAGCAGCTCTTCAGTGGCCTATAATTCACCCCTCCACTTT	CASSSSVAYNSPLHF
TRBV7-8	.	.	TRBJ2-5	TGTGCCAGCAGCTTATCGGGACTTTTAGAGACCCAGTACTTC	CASSLSGLLETQYF
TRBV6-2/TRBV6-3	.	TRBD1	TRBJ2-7	TGTGCCAGCAGTTCCTACCTGGGACAGAGCTCCTACGAGCAGTACTTC	CASSSYLGQSSYEQYF
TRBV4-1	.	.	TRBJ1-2	TGCGCCAGCAGCCACGCCGGACGGAGAGGGAGCTATGGCTACACCTTC	CASSHAGRRGSYGYTF
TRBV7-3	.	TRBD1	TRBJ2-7	TGTGCCAGCAGCGCCGGGACAGGGGACTACGAGCAGTACTTC	CASSAGTGDYEQYF
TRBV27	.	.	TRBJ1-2	TGTGCCAGCAGTTTATATCACGGGGGAGACTATGGCTACACCTTC	CASSLYHGGDYGYTF
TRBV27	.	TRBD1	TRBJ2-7	TGTGCCAGCAGCACCGGGACAGGCTACGAGCAGTACTTC	CASSTGTGYEQYF
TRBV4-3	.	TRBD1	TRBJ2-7	TGCGCCAGCAGCCCAGCCGGGACAGGAGCCTACGAGCAGTACTTC	CASSPAGTGAYEQYF
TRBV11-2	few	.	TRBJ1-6	TGTGCCAGCAGCTTAGAGAGAGAGTCACCCCTCCACTTT	CASSLERESPLHF
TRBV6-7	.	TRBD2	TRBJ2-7	TGTGCCAGCAGTTACACCATTCCCGGGACTAGAAATCAGACTACGACGCAGTACTTC	CASSYTIPGTRNQTTTQYF
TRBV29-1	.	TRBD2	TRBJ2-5	TGCAGCGTTGACGGGACTAGCGGGAGTGTAGTGGAAGAGACCCAGTACTTC	CSVDGTSGSVVEETQYF
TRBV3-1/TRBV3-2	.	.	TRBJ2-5	TGTGCCAGCAGCCAAGAGGCCCGGGGAGAGACCCAGTACTTC	CASSQEARGETQYF
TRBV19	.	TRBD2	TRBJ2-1	TGTGCCAGTAGTAGAGTAAGCGGGAGAATCGATGAGCAGTTCTTC	CASSRVSGRIDEQFF
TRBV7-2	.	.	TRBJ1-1	TGTGCCAGCAGCTTAGCAGCGGGAGGGAACACTGAAGCTTTCTTT	CASSLAAGGNTEAFF
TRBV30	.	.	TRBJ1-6	TGTGCCTGGAGCCGGGACTATAATTCACCCCTCCACTTT	CAWSRDYNSPLHF
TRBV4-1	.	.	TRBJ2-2	TGCGCCAGCAGCTTAGACGACACGAACACCGGGGAGCTGTTTTTT	CASSLDDTNTGELFF
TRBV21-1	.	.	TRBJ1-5	TGTGCCAGCAGCAAAGGGGGACAGGGCGAGTGGCCCCAGCATTTT	CASSKGGQGEWPQHF
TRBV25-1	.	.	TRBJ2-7	TGTGCCAGCAGTGATCACGGGGGAGTACGTGAAGAGCAGTACTTC	CASSDHGGVREEQYF
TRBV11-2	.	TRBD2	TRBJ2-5	TGTGCCAGCAGCTTAGGGGGACTAGCGGGCCTGCAAGAGACCCAGTACTTC	CASSLGGLAGLQETQYF
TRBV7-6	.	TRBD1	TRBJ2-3	TGTGCCAGCGGAACCGGGACAGACACAGATACGCAGTATTTT	CASGTGTDTDTQYF
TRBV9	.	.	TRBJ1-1	TGTGCCAGCAGCGTAGTAGGGGCGAACACTGAAGCTTTCTTT	CASSVVGANTEAFF
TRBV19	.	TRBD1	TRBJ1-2	TGTGCCAGTAGTATTCTCAAGACAGGGGCGATCTATGGCTACACCTTC	CASSILKTGAIYGYTF